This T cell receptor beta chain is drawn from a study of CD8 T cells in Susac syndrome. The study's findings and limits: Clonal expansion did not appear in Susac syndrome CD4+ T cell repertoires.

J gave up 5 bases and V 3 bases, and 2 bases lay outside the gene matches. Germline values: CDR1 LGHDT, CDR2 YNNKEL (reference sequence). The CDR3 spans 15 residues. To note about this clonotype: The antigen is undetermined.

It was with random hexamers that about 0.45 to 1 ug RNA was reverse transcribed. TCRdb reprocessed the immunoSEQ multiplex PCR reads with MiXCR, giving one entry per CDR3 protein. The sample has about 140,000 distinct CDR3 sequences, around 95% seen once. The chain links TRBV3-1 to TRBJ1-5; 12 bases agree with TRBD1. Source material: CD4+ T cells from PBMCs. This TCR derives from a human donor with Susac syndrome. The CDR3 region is CASSQGTGGYQPQHF. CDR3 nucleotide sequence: TGTGCCAGCAGCCAGGGGACAGGGGGCTATCAGCCCCAGCATTTT.